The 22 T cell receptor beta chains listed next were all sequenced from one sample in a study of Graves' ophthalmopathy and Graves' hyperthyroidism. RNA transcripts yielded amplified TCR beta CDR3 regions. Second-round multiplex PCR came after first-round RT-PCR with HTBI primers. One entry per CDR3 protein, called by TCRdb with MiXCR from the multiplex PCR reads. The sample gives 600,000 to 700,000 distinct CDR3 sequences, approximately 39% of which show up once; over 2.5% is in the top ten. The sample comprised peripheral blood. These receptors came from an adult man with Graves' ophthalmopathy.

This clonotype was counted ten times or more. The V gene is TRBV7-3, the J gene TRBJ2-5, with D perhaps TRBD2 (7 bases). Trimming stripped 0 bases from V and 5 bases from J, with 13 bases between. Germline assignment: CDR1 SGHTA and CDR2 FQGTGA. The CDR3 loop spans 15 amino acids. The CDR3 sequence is CASSLTGGTRETQYF. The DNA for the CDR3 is TGTGCCAGCAGCTTAACGGGGGGGACACGGGAGACCCAGTACTTC.

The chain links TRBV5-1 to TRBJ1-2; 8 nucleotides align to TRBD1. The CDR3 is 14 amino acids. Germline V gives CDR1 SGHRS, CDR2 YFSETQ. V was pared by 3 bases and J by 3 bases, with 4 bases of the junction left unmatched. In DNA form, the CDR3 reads TGCGCCAGCAGCTCGGACAGGGCTCACTATGGCTACACCTTC. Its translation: CASSSDRAHYGYTF. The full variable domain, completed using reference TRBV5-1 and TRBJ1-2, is KAGVTQTPRYLIKTRGQQVTLSCSPISGHRSVSWYQQTPGQGLQFLFEYFSETQRNKGNFPGRFSGRQFSNSRSEMNVSTLELGDSALYLCASSSDRAHYGYTFGSGTRLTVV.

CDR3 nucleotides: TGTGCCAGCAGCTTACTAAGCGGGGCAGAGACCCAGTACTTC. This gives the protein CASSLLSGAETQYF. The chain combines TRBV7-6 with TRBJ2-5; TRBD2 matches at 7 bases. Trimming took 2 bases from V and 4 from J; bases not matched to a gene: 4. Germline loops: CDR1 SGHVS, CDR2 FNYEAQ. CDR3 size: 14 residues.

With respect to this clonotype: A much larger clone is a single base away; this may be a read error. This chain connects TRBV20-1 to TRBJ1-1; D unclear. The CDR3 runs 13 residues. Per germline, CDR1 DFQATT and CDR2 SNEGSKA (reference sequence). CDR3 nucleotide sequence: TGCAGTGCTAGAGATAGGTCTGACACTGGAGCTTTCTTT. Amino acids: CSARDRSDTGAFF.

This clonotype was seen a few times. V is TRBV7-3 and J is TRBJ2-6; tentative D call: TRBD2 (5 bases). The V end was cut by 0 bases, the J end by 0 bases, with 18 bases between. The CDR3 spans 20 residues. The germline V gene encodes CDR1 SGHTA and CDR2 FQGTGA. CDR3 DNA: TGTGCCAGCAGCTTAACCTTATTTTATTCGGGGAACTCTGGGGCCAACGTCCTGACTTTC. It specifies CASSLTLFYSGNSGANVLTF.

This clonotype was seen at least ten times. CDR3 amino acids: CASSRGLGGVEQYF. The CDR3 DNA reads TGCGCCAGCAGCCGGGGACTAGGTGGTGTCGAGCAGTACTTC. The genes are TRBV5-1 and TRBJ2-7; 8 bases fit TRBD2. Germline V gene sequence: CDR1 SGHRS, CDR2 YFSETQ. J gave up 6 bases and V 4 bases, and 9 bases lay outside the gene matches. This CDR3 spans 14 amino acids.

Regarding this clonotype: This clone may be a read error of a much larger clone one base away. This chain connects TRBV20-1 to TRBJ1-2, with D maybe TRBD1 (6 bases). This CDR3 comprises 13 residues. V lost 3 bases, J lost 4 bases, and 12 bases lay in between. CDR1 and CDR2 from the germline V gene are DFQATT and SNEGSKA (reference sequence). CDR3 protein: CSARGGGGYGYTF. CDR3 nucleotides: TGCAGTGCTAGGGGGGGGGGCGGCTATGGCTACACCTTC.

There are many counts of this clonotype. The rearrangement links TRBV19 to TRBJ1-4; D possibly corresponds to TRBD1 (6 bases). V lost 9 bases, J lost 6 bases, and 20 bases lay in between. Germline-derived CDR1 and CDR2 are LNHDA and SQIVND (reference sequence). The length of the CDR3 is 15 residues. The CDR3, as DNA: TGTGCCAGCCTCGGGAGGGGGACATCGGATGAAAAACTGTTTTTT. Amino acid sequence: CASLGRGTSDEKLFF.

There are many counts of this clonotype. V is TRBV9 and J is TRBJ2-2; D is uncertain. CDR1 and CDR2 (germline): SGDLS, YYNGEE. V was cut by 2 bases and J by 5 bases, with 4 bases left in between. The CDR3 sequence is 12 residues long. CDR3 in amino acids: CASSVKTGELFF. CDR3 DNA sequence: TGTGCCAGCAGCGTCAAGACCGGGGAGCTGTTTTTT.

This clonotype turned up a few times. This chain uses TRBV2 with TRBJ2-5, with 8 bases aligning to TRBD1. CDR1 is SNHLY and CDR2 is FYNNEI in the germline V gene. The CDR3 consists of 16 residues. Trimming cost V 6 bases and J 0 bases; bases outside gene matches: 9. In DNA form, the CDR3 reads TGTGCCAGCAGAAACAGGGGGACATTTTACCAAGAGACCCAGTACTTC. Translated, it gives CASRNRGTFYQETQYF. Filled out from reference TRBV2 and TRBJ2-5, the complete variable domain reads EPEVTQTPSHQVTQMGQEVILRCVPISNHLYFYWYRQILGQKVEFLVSFYNNEISEKSEIFDDQFSVERPDGSNFTLKIRSTKLEDSAMYFCASRNRGTFYQETQYFGPGTRLLVL.

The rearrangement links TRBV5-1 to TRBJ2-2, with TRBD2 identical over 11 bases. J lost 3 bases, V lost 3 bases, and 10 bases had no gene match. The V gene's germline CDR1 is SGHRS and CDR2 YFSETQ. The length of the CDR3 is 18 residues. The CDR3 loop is CASSSTPPGLADTGELFF. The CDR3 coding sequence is TGCGCCAGCAGCTCGACACCTCCGGGACTAGCGGACACCGGGGAGCTGTTTTTT.

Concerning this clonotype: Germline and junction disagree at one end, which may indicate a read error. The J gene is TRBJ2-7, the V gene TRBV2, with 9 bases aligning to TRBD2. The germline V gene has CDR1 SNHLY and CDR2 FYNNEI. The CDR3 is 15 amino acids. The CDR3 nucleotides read TGTGCCAGCAGCCCTCCCAGCGGGGGGCCGGACGAGCGGTACTTC. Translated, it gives CASSPPSGGPDERYF.

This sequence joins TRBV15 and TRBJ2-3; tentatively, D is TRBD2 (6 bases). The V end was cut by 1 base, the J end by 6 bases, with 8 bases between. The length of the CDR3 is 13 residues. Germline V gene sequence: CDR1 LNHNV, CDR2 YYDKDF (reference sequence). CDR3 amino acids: CATSRAEGDTQYF. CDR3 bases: TGTGCCACCAGCAGAGCGGAGGGGGATACGCAGTATTTT.

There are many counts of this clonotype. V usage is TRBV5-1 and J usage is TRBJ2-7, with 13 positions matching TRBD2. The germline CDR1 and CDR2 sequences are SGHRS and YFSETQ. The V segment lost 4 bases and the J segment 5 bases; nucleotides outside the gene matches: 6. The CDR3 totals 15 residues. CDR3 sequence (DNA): TGCGCCAGCAGCGGAGGGACTAGCGGGATCCACGAGCAGTACTTC. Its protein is CASSGGTSGIHEQYF.

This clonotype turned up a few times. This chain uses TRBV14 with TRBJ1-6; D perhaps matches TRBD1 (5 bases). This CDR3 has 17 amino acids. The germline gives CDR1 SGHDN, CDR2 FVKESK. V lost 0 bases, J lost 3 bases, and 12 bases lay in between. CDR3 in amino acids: CASSQEKGLFYNSPLHF. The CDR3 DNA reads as TGTGCCAGCAGCCAAGAGAAGGGGCTTTTCTATAATTCACCCCTCCACTTT.

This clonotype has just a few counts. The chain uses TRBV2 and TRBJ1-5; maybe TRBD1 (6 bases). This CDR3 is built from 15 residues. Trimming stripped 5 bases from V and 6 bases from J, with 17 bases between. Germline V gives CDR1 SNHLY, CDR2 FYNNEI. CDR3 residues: CASSYLTGNGQPQHF. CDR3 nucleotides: TGTGCCAGCAGTTACCTTACAGGGAACGGTCAGCCCCAGCATTTT.

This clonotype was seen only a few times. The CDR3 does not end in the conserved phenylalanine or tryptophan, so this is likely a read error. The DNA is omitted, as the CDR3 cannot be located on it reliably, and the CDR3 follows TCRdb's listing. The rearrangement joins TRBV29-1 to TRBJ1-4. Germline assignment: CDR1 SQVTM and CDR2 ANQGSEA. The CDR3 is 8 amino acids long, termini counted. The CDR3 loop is CSVEENGD.

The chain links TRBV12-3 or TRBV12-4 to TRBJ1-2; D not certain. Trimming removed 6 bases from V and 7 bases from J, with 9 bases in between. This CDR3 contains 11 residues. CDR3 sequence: CASSYKGGYTF. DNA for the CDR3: TGTGCCAGCAGCTACAAGGGTGGCTACACCTTC.

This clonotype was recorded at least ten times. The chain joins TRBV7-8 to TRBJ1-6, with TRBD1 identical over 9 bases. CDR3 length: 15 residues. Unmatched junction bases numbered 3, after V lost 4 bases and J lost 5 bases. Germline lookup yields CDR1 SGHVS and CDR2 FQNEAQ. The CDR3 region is CASSYRTGDNSPLHF. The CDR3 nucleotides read TGTGCCAGCAGCTACAGGACAGGGGATAATTCACCCCTCCACTTT.

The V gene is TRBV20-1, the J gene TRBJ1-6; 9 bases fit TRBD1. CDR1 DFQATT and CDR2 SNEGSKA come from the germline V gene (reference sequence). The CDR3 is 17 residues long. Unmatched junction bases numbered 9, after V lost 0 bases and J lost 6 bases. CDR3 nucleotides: TGCAGTGCTAGAGATCTATACAGGGGGCCGTCTAATTCACCCCTCCACTTT. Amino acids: CSARDLYRGPSNSPLHF.

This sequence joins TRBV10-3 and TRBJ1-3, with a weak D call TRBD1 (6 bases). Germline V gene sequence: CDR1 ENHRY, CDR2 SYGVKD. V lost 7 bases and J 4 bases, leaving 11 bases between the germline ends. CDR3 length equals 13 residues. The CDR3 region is CAIIPGQGNTIYF. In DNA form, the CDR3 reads TGTGCCATCATTCCAGGACAGGGAAACACCATATATTTT.

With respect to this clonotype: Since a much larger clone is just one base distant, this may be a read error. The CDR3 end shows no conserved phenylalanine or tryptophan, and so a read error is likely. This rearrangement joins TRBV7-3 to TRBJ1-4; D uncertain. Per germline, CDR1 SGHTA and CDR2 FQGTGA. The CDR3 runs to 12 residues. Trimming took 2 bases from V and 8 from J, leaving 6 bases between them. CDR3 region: CASSLEGEKLFS. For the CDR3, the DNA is TGTGCCAGCAGCTTAGAGGGAGAAAAACTGTTTTCT.